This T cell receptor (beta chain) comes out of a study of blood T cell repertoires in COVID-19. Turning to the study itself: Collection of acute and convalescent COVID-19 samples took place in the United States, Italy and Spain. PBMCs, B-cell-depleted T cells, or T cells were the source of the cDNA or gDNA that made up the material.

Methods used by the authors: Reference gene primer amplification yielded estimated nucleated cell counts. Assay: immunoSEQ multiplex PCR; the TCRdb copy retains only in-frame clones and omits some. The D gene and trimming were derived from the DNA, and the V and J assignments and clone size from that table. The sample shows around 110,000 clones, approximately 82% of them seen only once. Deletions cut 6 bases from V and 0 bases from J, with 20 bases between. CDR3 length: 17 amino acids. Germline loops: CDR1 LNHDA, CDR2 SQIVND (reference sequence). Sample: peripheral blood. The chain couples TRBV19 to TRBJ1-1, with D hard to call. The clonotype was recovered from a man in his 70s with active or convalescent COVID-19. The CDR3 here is CASRESGLGEMNTEAFF. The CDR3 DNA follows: TGTGCCAGTAGGGAATCTGGACTCGGCGAAATGAACACTGAAGCTTTCTTT. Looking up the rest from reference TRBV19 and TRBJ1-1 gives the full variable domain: DGGITQSPKYLFRKEGQNVTLSCEQNLNHDAMYWYRQDPGQGLRLIYYSQIVNDFQKGDIAEGYSVSREKKESFPLTVTSAQKNPTAFYLCASRESGLGEMNTEAFFGQGTRLTVV.